The clone carrying this T cell receptor (beta chain) was counted a single time. No antigen is known for it. The data are from a study of shared clonotypes between healthy human individuals. Overall study context: Per donor, CD8 memory used one plate, CD8 naive used two, CD4 memory used three and CD4 naive used three.

V lost 3 bases to trimming and J lost 4 bases; unmatched junction nucleotides: 7. This CDR3 contains 18 residues. Germline V gene sequence: CDR1 SGHAT, CDR2 FQNNGV. Produced via immunoSEQ multiplex PCR; TCRdb's table is partial and in-frame only. The sample lists millions of clones, about 94% occurring once. It was CD45RO-negative cells, positively selected for CCR7, that made up naive CD8 cells, with terminally differentiated effector memory CD45RA+ cells excluded. Findings of the study overall: In contrast to clonotypes shared by all four donors, non-shared clonotypes had lower generation probabilities. A handful of donors had 4% to 6.5% of their naive CD4 clonotypes in common.

Input material: naive CD8+ T cells sorted from blood. This chain connects TRBV11-2 to TRBJ2-2, with TRBD2 identical over 14 bases. This TCR came from a man younger than 35 in good health. As DNA, the CDR3 is TGTGCCAGCAGCTTTTCGGGACTAGCGGGAGTCGGCACCGGGGAGCTGTTTTTT. Its translation is CASSFSGLAGVGTGELFF.